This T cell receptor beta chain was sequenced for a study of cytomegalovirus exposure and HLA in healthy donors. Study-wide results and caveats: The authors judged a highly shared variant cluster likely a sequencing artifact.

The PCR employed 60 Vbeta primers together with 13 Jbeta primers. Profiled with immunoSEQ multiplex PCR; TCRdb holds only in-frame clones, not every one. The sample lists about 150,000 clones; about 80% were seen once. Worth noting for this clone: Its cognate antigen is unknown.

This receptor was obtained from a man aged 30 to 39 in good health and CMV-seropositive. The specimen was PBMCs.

The CDR3 DNA is TGTGCCTGGCAACAAAAATCACCGGGACAACAAGAGACCCAGTACTTC. Protein: CAWQQKSPGQQETQYF. This chain joins TRBV30 and TRBJ2-5; possible D gene TRBD1, 6 bases. CDR1 and CDR2 from the germline V gene are GTSNPN and SVGIG (reference sequence). This CDR3 has 16 amino acids. V was clipped by 5 bases and J by 2 bases, with 21 bases between them.